This T cell receptor (beta chain) derives from a study of shared clonotypes between healthy human individuals. Researchers ran the assay at a deep level. TCRdb's copy holds only in-frame clones and misses some; the assay was immunoSEQ multiplex PCR. The table has millions of clones, roughly 92% seen once. Turning to this clone: Its specificity is unknown.

Broader study findings: Sharing of clonotypes among donors was expected to vary with sequencing depth.

The V end was cut by 2 bases, the J end by 0 bases, with 11 bases between. Germline V gives CDR1 MNHNS, CDR2 SASEGT. This CDR3 is 16 amino acids long. The receptor was derived from a man aged 18 to 30 in good health. This chain links TRBV6-1 with TRBJ1-3; D might be TRBD1 (6 bases). Sequenced input: naive CD4+ T cells sorted from blood. Documented subset: CD45RA+ positively selected. CDR3 region: CASSERQASSGNTIYF. Here the CDR3 DNA reads TGTGCCAGCAGTGAACGACAGGCGAGCTCTGGAAACACCATATATTTT.